The following is a T cell receptor (beta chain) sequence with its context. Its antigen is undetermined. This sample stems from a study of response to subunit inactivated influenza vaccine. Study-wide results and caveats: Only a handful of new T cells, the authors suggested, are recruited with each seasonal influenza vaccination.

The germline V gene has CDR1 LGHDT and CDR2 YNNKEL (reference sequence). This CDR3 comprises 14 residues. Deletions cut 3 bases from V and 7 bases from J, with 12 bases between. TCRdb used MiXCR to reprocess the RT-PCR reads, holding one entry per CDR3 protein. The table records around 600,000 distinct CDR3 sequences, around 11% of them present only once. The sample was also reused in another study, on T cells expressing NK-cell markers. Per that study: 5'RACE template switching built TCR beta cDNA with unique molecular identifiers. In sorted CD3+CD56+NKG2C+, CD3+CD56+NKG2C- and CD3+CD56-NKG2C+ T cells, TCR beta repertoires were obtained. There were seven HCMV-seropositive donors and one seronegative donor among the eight sequenced. The study found dominant NKG2C+ clonotypes at roughly 1.0-8% of CD8+ T cells in about six donors.

This material consisted of PBMCs from blood, taken on the day of vaccination. The TCR was taken from a man aged 45-65 years who received an inactivated influenza vaccine. The rearrangement joins TRBV3-1 to TRBJ1-4; possible D gene TRBD1, 6 bases. The CDR3 bases are TGTGCCAGCAGCCAGTCCGGGGGCGGTGAAAAACTGTTTTTT. Translated: CASSQSGGGEKLFF.